One and the same sample provided the 21 T cell receptor beta chains below, sequenced in a study of T cells in Graves' hyperthyroidism and ophthalmopathy. RNA transcripts were the template for amplifying TCR beta CDR3 regions. The HTBI primer set was used in a first-round RT-PCR of the TCR CDR3. One entry per CDR3 protein results from TCRdb running MiXCR on the multiplex PCR reads. Seen here are about half a million distinct CDR3 sequences, about 16% observed once, and the top ten hold approximately 32%. The sample consisted of blood. The receptor source for this set is a woman aged 25 to 39 with Graves' ophthalmopathy.

The rearrangement links TRBV20-1 to TRBJ1-4, with D perhaps TRBD1 (6 bases). Trimming shortened V by 0 bases and J by 5 bases, and 7 bases separated the two germline ends. This CDR3 has 13 amino acids. Germline CDR1 is DFQATT and CDR2 is SNEGSKA (reference sequence). The CDR3 region is CSARDQGNEKLFF. DNA for the CDR3: TGCAGTGCTAGAGATCAGGGGAATGAAAAACTGTTTTTT.

In this sample, this clonotype turned up many times. The chain combines TRBV18 with TRBJ2-7, with unresolved D. This CDR3 comprises 11 residues. Germline loops: CDR1 KGHSH, CDR2 LQKENI. Trimming stripped 8 bases from V and 3 bases from J, with 8 bases between. The CDR3 reads CASASDYEQYF. CDR3 bases: TGTGCCAGCGCCAGTGACTACGAGCAGTACTTC.

This clonotype was observed many times. The chain has TRBV29-1 and TRBJ1-1, with unresolved D. Trimming took off 4 bases at V and 5 bases at J, with 14 bases between the two ends. CDR1 and CDR2 from the germline V gene are SQVTM and ANQGSEA. The CDR3 contains 13 residues. The CDR3 spells CSVGSRVETEAFF. In DNA form, the CDR3 reads TGCAGCGTTGGTTCGAGGGTTGAGACTGAAGCTTTCTTT. Using reference TRBV29-1 and TRBJ1-1 for the parts outside the CDR3, the full variable domain is SAVISQKPSRDICQRGTSLTIQCQVDSQVTMMFWYRQQPGQSLTLIATANQGSEATYESGFVIDKFPISRPNLTFSTLTVSNMSPEDSSIYLCSVGSRVETEAFFGQGTRLTVV.

This clonotype appeared many times. The chain joins TRBV27 to TRBJ2-7; tentatively, D is TRBD2 (5 bases). Germline-derived CDR1 and CDR2 are MNHEY and SMNVEV (reference sequence). Trimming took off 3 bases at V and 0 bases at J, with 9 bases between the two ends. There are 14 residues in the CDR3. CDR3 nucleotide sequence: TGTGCCAGCAGTTTCGGGATTAGCTCCTACGAGCAGTACTTC. Translated: CASSFGISSYEQYF.

At least ten counts were recorded for this clonotype. J is TRBJ2-5 and V is TRBV7-2; D is possibly TRBD2 (5 bases). Germline V gives CDR1 SGHTA, CDR2 FQGNSA. This CDR3 spans 14 amino acids. Trimming took off 5 bases at V and 1 base at J, with 11 bases between the two ends. CDR3 protein: CASSGSRSQETQYF. The CDR3 DNA sequence: TGTGCCAGCAGCGGGAGTAGAAGCCAAGAGACCCAGTACTTC.

This clonotype was seen repeatedly, ten times or more. This sequence joins TRBV5-1 and TRBJ2-7; the D is unclear. This CDR3 is 13 amino acids long. V was cut by 1 base and J by 9 bases, with 14 bases left in between. The germline CDR1 and CDR2 sequences are SGHRS and YFSETQ. The CDR3 sequence: CASSLYGHQRQYF. The CDR3 coding sequence is TGCGCCAGCAGCTTGTATGGCCACCAGAGGCAGTACTTC.

The V and J genes are TRBV24-1 and TRBJ1-1, with D perhaps TRBD1 (6 bases). V lost 3 bases and J 6 bases, leaving 19 bases between the germline ends. The germline CDR1 and CDR2 sequences are KGHDR and SFDVKD. The CDR3 is 16 residues long. CDR3 sequence (DNA): TGTGCCACCAGTGATGCGGACAGACGAACCCTCCCTGAAGCTTTCTTT. This encodes CATSDADRRTLPEAFF.

This clonotype was seen many times. The chain combines TRBV12-3 or TRBV12-4 with TRBJ2-1, with 9 bases matching TRBD2. CDR3 length: 15 residues. Losses at the gene ends were 6 bases for V and 7 bases for J; bases not matched to a gene: 10. The CDR3 sequence: CASSNGLAPRNEQFF. CDR3 bases: TGTGCCAGCAGCAACGGACTAGCGCCGAGGAATGAGCAGTTCTTC.

The rearrangement joins TRBV6-5 to TRBJ2-3, with 8 bases fitting TRBD2. With 2 bases clipped from V and 5 bases from J, the junction kept 6 bases outside the gene matches. In germline, CDR1 is MNHEY, CDR2 SVGAGI. The CDR3 has 15 amino acids. This CDR3 reads CASSYEAGVGDTQYF. The CDR3 coding sequence is TGTGCCAGCAGTTACGAAGCGGGAGTCGGAGATACGCAGTATTTT.

This clonotype was recorded at least ten times. DNA for the CDR3: TGTGCCAGCAGATGGGGACTAGCGGTCCAAGAGACCCAGTACTTC. It is translated as CASRWGLAVQETQYF. The V gene is TRBV2, the J gene TRBJ2-5; 11 nucleotides match TRBD2. The germline CDR1 and CDR2 sequences are SNHLY and FYNNEI. V lost 6 bases, J lost 1 base, and 4 bases stayed unmatched. The CDR3 contains 15 residues. The full variable domain, with the rest looked up from reference TRBV2 and TRBJ2-5, is EPEVTQTPSHQVTQMGQEVILRCVPISNHLYFYWYRQILGQKVEFLVSFYNNEISEKSEIFDDQFSVERPDGSNFTLKIRSTKLEDSAMYFCASRWGLAVQETQYFGPGTRLLVL.

This clonotype was picked up a small number of times. The rearrangement joins TRBV19 to TRBJ1-3; 7 bases fit TRBD1. CDR1 LNHDA and CDR2 SQIVND come from the germline V gene (reference sequence). V was pared by 8 bases and J by 4 bases, with 8 bases of the junction left unmatched. This CDR3 is 14 amino acids long. The CDR3 reads CASRLRQGGNTIYF. The DNA of the CDR3 is TGTGCCAGTCGATTGAGACAGGGCGGAAACACCATATATTTT.

The genes are TRBV4-3 and TRBJ1-3, with 9 bases fitting TRBD1. Germline V CDR1 and CDR2: LGHNA, YSLEER. CDR3 length equals 15 residues. The V and J ends lost 4 bases and 4 bases, in that order; junction bases with no gene match: 5. This CDR3 reads CASSRGTGYGNTIYF. The CDR3 coding sequence is TGCGCCAGCAGCCGCGGGACAGGGTACGGAAACACCATATATTTT.

In its sample, this clonotype was seen many times. The V gene is TRBV28, the J gene TRBJ1-6; D not certain. The germline gives CDR1 MDHEN, CDR2 SYDVKM. The CDR3 extends over 12 amino acids. V was cut by 6 bases and J by 10 bases, with 10 bases left in between. The CDR3 reads CASSLKASPLHF. The CDR3 region has the DNA TGTGCCAGCAGCCTAAAGGCCTCACCCCTCCACTTT.

This clonotype was recorded many times. This chain links TRBV7-3 with TRBJ2-3; TRBD1 agrees at 8 bases. This CDR3 has 15 residues. The germline V gene encodes CDR1 SGHTA and CDR2 FQGTGA. V gave up 4 bases and J gave up 5 bases; unmatched junction bases: 8. The CDR3 region is CASSSDRGMGDTQYF. CDR3 sequence (DNA): TGTGCCAGCAGCTCCGACAGGGGAATGGGAGATACGCAGTATTTT.

This clonotype has at least ten counts. The rearrangement joins TRBV7-2 to TRBJ2-7; 7 positions agree with TRBD2. Germline V lookup: CDR1 SGHTA, CDR2 FQGNSA. The CDR3 is made up of 17 amino acids. The junction had 8 bases not matched to a gene; V was cut back by 0 bases and J by 0 bases. The CDR3 is CASSLAGSGFFSYEQYF. The DNA of the CDR3 is TGTGCCAGCAGCTTAGCGGGTAGCGGGTTCTTCTCCTACGAGCAGTACTTC.

DNA of the CDR3: TGTGCCAGCGGTCCCCGACTAGCGGGCTACTACAATGAGCAGTTCTTC. Protein: CASGPRLAGYYNEQFF. The genes are TRBV27 and TRBJ2-1, with TRBD2 identical over 10 bases. The trim removed 8 bases at V and 3 bases at J, leaving 10 bases unmatched. This CDR3 has 16 residues. CDR1 and CDR2 from the germline V gene are MNHEY and SMNVEV (reference sequence).

This clonotype was counted at least ten times. The chain has TRBV5-1 and TRBJ2-5; TRBD2 is a possible D gene (7 bases). The germline V gene encodes CDR1 SGHRS and CDR2 YFSETQ. V was clipped by 4 bases and J by 5 bases, with 12 bases between them. The CDR3 is 13 residues long. CDR3 amino acids: CASSPEGGETQYF. The CDR3 DNA reads TGCGCCAGCAGCCCGGAGGGGGGGGAGACCCAGTACTTC.

This clonotype appeared a few times. The CDR3 here is CASSLPRHGEQFF. CDR3 bases: TGTGCCAGCAGCTTACCTAGGCACGGTGAGCAGTTCTTC. The rearrangement links TRBV11-2 to TRBJ2-1; no clear D. Trimming left V 2 bases short and J 9 bases short, with 11 bases between. Germline lookup yields CDR1 SGHAT and CDR2 FQNNGV. This CDR3 spans 13 amino acids.

The chain couples TRBV6-2 or TRBV6-3 to TRBJ2-6, with D unresolved. This CDR3 is built from 16 residues. V was pared by 8 bases and J by 0 bases, with 14 bases between. The V gene's germline CDR1 is MNHEY and CDR2 SVGEGT. The CDR3 loop is CASSQWPISGANVLTF. The CDR3 nucleotides read TGTGCCAGCTCCCAATGGCCGATCTCTGGGGCCAACGTCCTGACTTTC.

This clonotype occurred many times. The chain combines TRBV15 with TRBJ1-1; D possibly corresponds to TRBD1 (5 bases). CDR3 length equals 15 residues. V was clipped by 9 bases and J by 0 bases, with 17 bases between them. From germline, CDR1 is LNHNV and CDR2 YYDKDF (reference sequence). The DNA of the CDR3 is TGTGCCACTAGCCAGGGATCTATTATGAACACTGAAGCTTTCTTT. It specifies CATSQGSIMNTEAFF. Full variable domain (remainder filled in from reference TRBV15 and TRBJ1-1): DAMVIQNPRYQVTQFGKPVTLSCSQTLNHNVMYWYQQKSSQAPKLLFHYYDKDFNNEADTPDNFQSRRPNTSFCFLDIRSPGLGDTAMYLCATSQGSIMNTEAFFGQGTRLTVV.

This clonotype appeared many times. The rearrangement links TRBV28 to TRBJ2-2; 7 nucleotides agree with TRBD1. Germline V gene lookup returns CDR1 MDHEN and CDR2 SYDVKM. Trimming took 3 bases from V and 2 from J; bases not matched to a gene: 9. This CDR3 has 17 amino acids. CDR3 DNA sequence: TGTGCCAGCAGTTTGGTATCAGGGGGAGTCAACACCGGGGAGCTGTTTTTT. Its translation: CASSLVSGGVNTGELFF.